The T cell receptor (beta chain) under discussion was sequenced for a study of Ad26.COV2.S vaccination and SARS-CoV-2 variants. The CDR3 is made up of 15 amino acids. CDR1 and CDR2 (germline): SEHNR, FQNEAQ (reference sequence). Trimming left V 2 bases short and J 6 bases short, with 14 bases between. Treatment indicated: roughly 18 received Ad26.COV2.S at low or high dose, single or two shots; 5 received placebo; per-sample allocation not given. Following the first vaccine or placebo injection, samples were taken on day 63. The repertoire was sequenced with immunoSEQ multiplex PCR; TCRdb's copy has only in-frame clones and lacks some. The repertoire consists of roughly 330,000 clones, with under 90% occurring once and the leading ten covering 5.5%.

The sequencing used peripheral blood, collected in a trial of Ad26.COV2.S vaccine versus placebo. The chain recombines TRBV7-9 with TRBJ1-5, with D uncertain. This TCR derives from a person aged 18-65 years who received the Ad26.COV2.S COVID-19 vaccine or a placebo. In DNA form, the CDR3 reads TGTGCCAGCAGCTTAACAGAAAACAAGGCTCAGCCCCAGCATTTT. Translation gives CASSLTENKAQPQHF.